Below, 13 T cell receptor beta chains from the same sample are listed, as sequenced in a study of T-cell reconstitution after alpha-beta-depleted transplantation in children. TCRbeta library preparation incorporated unique molecular identifiers. TCRdb independently ran MiXCR on the PCR reads; one entry per CDR3 protein. There are some 300,000 distinct CDR3 sequences in the sample; about 9.4% occur only once, and approximately 2.3% lies in the top ten. The sample in question was PBMCs from the stem cell graft donor, obtained from the stem cell graft. These receptors all stem from a human donor who donated a stem cell graft to a child with acute lymphoblastic leukemia.

This chain links TRBV15 with TRBJ2-3; TRBD2 might be the D (6 bases). V was pared by 4 bases and J by 7 bases, with 12 bases between. The CDR3 loop spans 13 amino acids. Looked up from germline, CDR1 is LNHNV and CDR2 is YYDKDF (reference sequence). CDR3 DNA sequence: TGTGCCACCAGCAAGACTAGTTTGAATACGCAGTATTTT. This gives the protein CATSKTSLNTQYF.

This clonotype was found a few times. The V gene is TRBV7-9, the J gene TRBJ2-1; D remains ambiguous. Germline loops: CDR1 SEHNR, CDR2 FQNEAQ (reference sequence). Trimming left V 5 bases short and J 0 bases short, with 11 bases between. CDR3 length: 15 amino acids. This CDR3 reads CASSPPGNSYNEQFF. The DNA for the CDR3 is TGTGCCAGCAGCCCCCCGGGTAACTCCTACAATGAGCAGTTCTTC.

The chain combines TRBV5-1 with TRBJ2-5; 7 bases agree with TRBD2. This CDR3 is built from 14 residues. CDR1 and CDR2 (germline): SGHRS, YFSETQ. V gave up 4 bases and J gave up 3 bases; unmatched junction bases: 6. CDR3 sequence reads: CASSPQRGKETQYF. DNA of the CDR3: TGCGCCAGCAGCCCTCAGCGGGGAAAAGAGACCCAGTACTTC. The whole variable domain, filled in from reference TRBV5-1 and TRBJ2-5, reads KAGVTQTPRYLIKTRGQQVTLSCSPISGHRSVSWYQQTPGQGLQFLFEYFSETQRNKGNFPGRFSGRQFSNSRSEMNVSTLELGDSALYLCASSPQRGKETQYFGPGTRLLVL.

The chain carries TRBV6-5 and TRBJ2-5, with D perhaps matching TRBD1 or TRBD2 (6 bases each). In germline, CDR1 is MNHEY, CDR2 SVGAGI. This CDR3 has 18 amino acids. Trimming removed 2 bases from V and 5 bases from J, with 24 bases in between. Here the CDR3 DNA reads TGTGCCAGCAGTTACGGCAGTCCCCTAGCCCGAGGGGGGGAGACCCAGTACTTC. This encodes CASSYGSPLARGGETQYF.

The chain employs TRBV6-2 or TRBV6-3 and TRBJ2-7, with D possibly being TRBD2 (6 bases). Germline CDR1 reads MNHEY; CDR2 reads SVGEGT. V dropped 6 bases and J dropped 2 bases, with 17 bases sitting between them. The CDR3 spans 15 residues. Here the CDR3 DNA reads TGTGCCAGCAGCGCACAAGGGAGGCCCCCCTACGAGCAGTACTTC. Its protein is CASSAQGRPPYEQYF.

This clonotype has just a few counts. V and J are TRBV7-9 and TRBJ2-1; D uncertain. Germline V gene lookup returns CDR1 SEHNR and CDR2 FQNEAQ (reference sequence). With 2 bases removed from V and 4 bases from J, the gap between germline ends came to 9 bases. CDR3 length: 14 residues. The CDR3 loop reads CASSLRADYNEQFF. CDR3 nucleotide sequence: TGTGCCAGCAGCTTAAGGGCGGATTACAATGAGCAGTTCTTC.

This clonotype was seen only a few times. The chain links TRBV9 to TRBJ1-6; weak D call: TRBD1 (6 bases). The CDR3 has 16 residues. V lost 4 bases and J 4 bases, leaving 15 bases between the germline ends. Germline CDR1 reads SGDLS; CDR2 reads YYNGEE. The chain's CDR3 is CASSPARGAYNSPLHF. The CDR3 nucleotides are TGTGCCAGCAGCCCGGCTAGGGGGGCTTATAATTCACCCCTCCACTTT.

This clonotype was counted between two and nine times. This rearrangement joins TRBV7-9 to TRBJ1-1; 8 bases are a match to TRBD1. Trimming took 2 bases from V and 6 from J; bases not matched to a gene: 8. This CDR3 region has 15 residues. Per germline, CDR1 SEHNR and CDR2 FQNEAQ (reference sequence). CDR3 loop: CASSLRGQGGPEAFF. In DNA, the CDR3 is TGTGCCAGCAGCTTAAGAGGACAGGGAGGTCCTGAAGCTTTCTTT.

The table lists this clonotype with many counts. The chain combines TRBV20-1 with TRBJ2-7, with 12 nucleotides matching TRBD2. Trimming removed 5 bases from V and 4 bases from J; junction bases left unmatched: 6. The germline V gene has CDR1 DFQATT and CDR2 SNEGSKA (reference sequence). CDR3 length: 14 amino acids. CDR3 amino acids: CSAPSGRVSYEQYF. For the CDR3, the DNA is TGCAGTGCTCCTAGCGGGAGGGTTTCTTACGAGCAGTACTTC.

This chain links TRBV28 with TRBJ2-7; a weak D match, TRBD2 (5 bases). Germline CDR1 and CDR2: MDHEN and SYDVKM. Trimming cost V 5 bases and J 0 bases, with 8 bases left between them. CDR3 length equals 13 residues. For the CDR3, the DNA is TGTGCCAGCAGTGGCCGGGGCTCCTACGAGCAGTACTTC. Its protein is CASSGRGSYEQYF.

This clonotype has just a few counts. The chain is built from TRBV12-3 or TRBV12-4 and TRBJ1-1, with unresolved D. V shed 4 bases and J shed 10 bases, with 7 bases lying between them. This CDR3 comprises 10 residues. The CDR3 nucleotides read TGTGCCAGCAGTTCTAAGCGAGCTTTCTTT. Translating it yields CASSSKRAFF.

V is TRBV5-1 and J is TRBJ2-7; 8 bases agree with TRBD1. Losses at the gene ends were 4 bases for V and 5 bases for J; bases not matched to a gene: 8. The CDR3 runs 14 residues. Looked up from germline, CDR1 is SGHRS and CDR2 is YFSETQ. CDR3 nucleotide sequence: TGCGCCAGCAGCCCGGTGACAGGGGTAAACGAGCAGTACTTC. It encodes CASSPVTGVNEQYF. The full variable domain, in which reference TRBV5-1 and TRBJ2-7 provide the parts outside the CDR3, is KAGVTQTPRYLIKTRGQQVTLSCSPISGHRSVSWYQQTPGQGLQFLFEYFSETQRNKGNFPGRFSGRQFSNSRSEMNVSTLELGDSALYLCASSPVTGVNEQYFGPGTRLTVT.

The chain combines TRBV11-2 with TRBJ2-7; the D gene is possibly TRBD1 (5 bases). Per germline, CDR1 SGHAT and CDR2 FQNNGV. Trimming stripped 3 bases from V and 2 bases from J, with 11 bases between. The CDR3 length is 14 residues. The CDR3 spells CASSFGAGPYEQYF. The CDR3, as DNA: TGTGCCAGCAGCTTTGGGGCAGGGCCCTACGAGCAGTACTTC. The full variable domain, in which reference TRBV11-2 and TRBJ2-7 provide the parts outside the CDR3, is EAGVAQSPRYKIIEKRQSVAFWCNPISGHATLYWYQQILGQGPKLLIQFQNNGVVDDSQLPKDRFSAERLKGVDSTLKIQPAKLEDSAVYLCASSFGAGPYEQYFGPGTRLTVT.